This T cell receptor (beta chain) was profiled in a study of OX40 agonist ivuxolimab in advanced cancers. On the study more broadly: Dosing consisted of intravenous ivuxolimab at 0.01 to 10 mg/kg every 2 weeks. Eligibility admitted prior anti-PD-1, anti-PD-L1 or anti-CTLA-4 therapy; about 40% had some.

Using immunoSEQ multiplex PCR, the repertoire was profiled, and TCRdb retains in-frame clones only, with some absent. The data hold about 21,000 clones, with under 90% observed a single time. The CDR3 has 11 amino acids. Germline assignment: CDR1 SGHAT and CDR2 FQNNGV. The V and J ends lost 5 bases and 2 bases respectively, with 1 base between them. This TCR derives from an adult with an advanced solid tumor such as melanoma, head and neck, liver or kidney cancer. The input for sequencing was CD4+ or CD8+ T cells sorted from blood, taken in a trial of the OX40 agonist ivuxolimab. The chain links TRBV11-2 to TRBJ2-1; D gene uncertain. This chain's CDR3 is CASSPYNEQFF. The CDR3 DNA reads as TGTGCCAGCAGCCCCTACAATGAGCAGTTCTTC.